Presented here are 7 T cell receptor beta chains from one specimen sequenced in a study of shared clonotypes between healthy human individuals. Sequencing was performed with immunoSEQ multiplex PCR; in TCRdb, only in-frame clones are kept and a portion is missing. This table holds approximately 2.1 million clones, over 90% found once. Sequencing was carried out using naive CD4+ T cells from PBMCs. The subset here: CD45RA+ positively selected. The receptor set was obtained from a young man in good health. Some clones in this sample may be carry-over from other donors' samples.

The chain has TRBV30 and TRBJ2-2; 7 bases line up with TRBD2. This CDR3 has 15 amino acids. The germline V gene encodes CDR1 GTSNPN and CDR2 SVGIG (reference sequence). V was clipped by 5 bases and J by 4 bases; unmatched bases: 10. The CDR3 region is CAWGQKAGRTGELFF. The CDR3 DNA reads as TGTGCCTGGGGCCAGAAAGCGGGGCGCACCGGGGAGCTGTTTTTT.

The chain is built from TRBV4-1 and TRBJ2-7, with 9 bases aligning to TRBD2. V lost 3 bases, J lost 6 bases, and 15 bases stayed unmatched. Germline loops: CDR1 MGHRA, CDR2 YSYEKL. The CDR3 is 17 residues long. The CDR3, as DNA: TGCGCCAGCAGCCATCCCCGGGGCGGGAGGGCCCCCCTCGAGCAGTACTTC. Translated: CASSHPRGGRAPLEQYF.

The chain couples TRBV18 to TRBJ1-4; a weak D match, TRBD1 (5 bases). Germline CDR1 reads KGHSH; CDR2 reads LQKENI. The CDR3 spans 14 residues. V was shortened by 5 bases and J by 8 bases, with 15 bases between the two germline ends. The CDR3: CASSYGGVLEKLFF. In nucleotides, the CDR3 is TGTGCCAGCTCATATGGGGGAGTTTTGGAAAAACTGTTTTTT.

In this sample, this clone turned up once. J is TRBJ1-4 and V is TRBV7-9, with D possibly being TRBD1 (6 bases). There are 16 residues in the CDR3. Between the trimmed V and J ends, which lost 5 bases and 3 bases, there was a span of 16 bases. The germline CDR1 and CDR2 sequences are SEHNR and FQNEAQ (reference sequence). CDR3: CASSRQGTWANEKLFF. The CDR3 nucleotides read TGTGCCAGCAGCCGCCAGGGGACCTGGGCTAATGAAAAACTGTTTTTT.

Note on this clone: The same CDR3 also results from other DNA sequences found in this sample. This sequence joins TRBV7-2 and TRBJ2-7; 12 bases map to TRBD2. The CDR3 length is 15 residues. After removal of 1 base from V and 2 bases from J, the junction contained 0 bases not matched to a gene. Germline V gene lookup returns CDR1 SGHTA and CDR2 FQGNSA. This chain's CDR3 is CASSLGTSGTYEQYF. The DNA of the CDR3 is TGTGCCAGCAGCTTAGGGACTAGCGGGACCTACGAGCAGTACTTC. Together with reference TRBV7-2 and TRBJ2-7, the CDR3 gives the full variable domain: GAGVSQSPSNKVTEKGKDVELRCDPISGHTALYWYRQSLGQGLEFLIYFQGNSAPDKSGLPSDRFSAERTGGSVSTLTIQRTQQEDSAVYLCASSLGTSGTYEQYFGPGTRLTVT.

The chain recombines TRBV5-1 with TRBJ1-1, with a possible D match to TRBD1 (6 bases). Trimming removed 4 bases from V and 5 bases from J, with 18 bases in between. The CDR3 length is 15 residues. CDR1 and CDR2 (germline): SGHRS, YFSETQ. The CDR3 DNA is TGCGCCAGCAGCCCTACGGGACAAATGGGAACTGAAGCTTTCTTT. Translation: CASSPTGQMGTEAFF.

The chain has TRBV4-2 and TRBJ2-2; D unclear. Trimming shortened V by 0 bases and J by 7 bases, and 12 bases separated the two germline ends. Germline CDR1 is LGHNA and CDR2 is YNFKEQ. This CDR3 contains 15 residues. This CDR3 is CASSQDGWLVGELFF. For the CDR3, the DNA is TGTGCCAGCAGCCAAGACGGGTGGTTGGTCGGGGAGCTGTTTTTT.